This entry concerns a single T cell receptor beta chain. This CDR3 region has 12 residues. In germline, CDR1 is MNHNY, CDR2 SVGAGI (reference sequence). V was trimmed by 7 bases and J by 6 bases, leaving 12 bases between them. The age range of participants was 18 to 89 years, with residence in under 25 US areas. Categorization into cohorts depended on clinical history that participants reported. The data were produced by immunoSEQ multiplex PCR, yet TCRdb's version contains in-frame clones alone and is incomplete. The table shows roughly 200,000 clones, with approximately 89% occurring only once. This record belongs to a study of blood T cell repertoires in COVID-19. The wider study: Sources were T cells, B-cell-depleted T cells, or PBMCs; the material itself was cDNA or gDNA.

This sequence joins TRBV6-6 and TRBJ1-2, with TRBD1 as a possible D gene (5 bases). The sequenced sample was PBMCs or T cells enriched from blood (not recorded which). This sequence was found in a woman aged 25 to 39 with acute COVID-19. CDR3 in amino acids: CASTHGGNGYTF. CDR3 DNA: TGTGCCAGCACCCACGGGGGGAATGGCTACACCTTC.